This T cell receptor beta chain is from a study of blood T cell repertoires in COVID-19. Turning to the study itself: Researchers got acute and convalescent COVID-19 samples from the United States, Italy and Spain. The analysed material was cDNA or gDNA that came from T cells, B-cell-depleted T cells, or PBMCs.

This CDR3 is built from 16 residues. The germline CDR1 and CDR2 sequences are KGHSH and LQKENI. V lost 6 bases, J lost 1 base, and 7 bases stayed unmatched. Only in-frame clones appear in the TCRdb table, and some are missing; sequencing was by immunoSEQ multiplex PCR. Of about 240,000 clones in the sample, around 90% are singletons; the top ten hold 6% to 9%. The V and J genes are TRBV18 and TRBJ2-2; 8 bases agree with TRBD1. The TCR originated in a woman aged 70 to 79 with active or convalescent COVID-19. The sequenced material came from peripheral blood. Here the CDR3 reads CASSVPGTGNTGELFF. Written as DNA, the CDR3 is TGTGCCAGCTCCGTACCAGGGACAGGGAACACCGGGGAGCTGTTTTTT.